This T cell receptor beta chain was profiled in a study of T-cell reconstitution after alpha-beta-depleted transplantation in children. Germline V gene sequence: CDR1 SQVTM, CDR2 ANQGSEA. The CDR3 contains 13 residues. With V trimmed by 4 bases and J by 11 bases, 9 bases remained unmatched. This clonotype was counted many times. Antigen specificity is unknown. Study observations and caveats: By one year post-transplant, T-cell counts and diversity largely arose from T cells that were newly produced.

During its preparation, the TCRbeta library received unique molecular identifiers. Via MiXCR, TCRdb re-called the PCR reads, giving one row per CDR3 protein. This table holds 150,000 to 200,000 distinct CDR3 sequences, about 6% found once. J is TRBJ2-1 and V is TRBV29-1; TRBD2 agrees at 9 bases. This clonotype was obtained from a girl less than two years old with combined immunodeficiency, due to receive a stem cell transplant. The starting material was PBMCs, obtained before TCRalphabeta/CD19-depleted stem cell transplant. The CDR3 spells CSVGLAVNPQQFF. The DNA for the CDR3 is TGCAGCGTTGGACTAGCGGTAAACCCACAGCAGTTCTTC.